The 16 T cell receptor beta chains below all came from one sample that was sequenced in a study of CD8 T cells in ankylosing spondylitis. TCRdb called the 5' RACE reads again in MiXCR, with one record for every CDR3 protein. The table includes some 220,000 distinct CDR3 sequences, over 9.5% detected once. What was sequenced was blood, either unsorted or a sorted T cell fraction (not recorded which). The source of these receptors is a male donor with ankylosing spondylitis or in good health (not recorded which).

This clonotype was detected ten times or more. The CDR3 spells CASSFGHQETQYF. The CDR3 DNA sequence: TGTGCCAGCAGCTTCGGACACCAAGAGACCCAGTACTTC. The chain uses TRBV7-9 and TRBJ2-5; D is uncertain. Trimming shortened V by 3 bases and J by 0 bases, and 5 bases separated the two germline ends. The CDR3 runs 13 residues. Germline lookup yields CDR1 SEHNR and CDR2 FQNEAQ (reference sequence).

This clonotype occurred many times. V is TRBV7-9 and J is TRBJ2-7, with D maybe TRBD1 (6 bases). Germline lookup yields CDR1 SEHNR and CDR2 FQNEAQ (reference sequence). The CDR3 spans 12 residues. Trimming took off 2 bases at V and 5 bases at J, with 7 bases between the two ends. Here the CDR3 DNA reads TGTGCCAGCAGCTTATACAGGGACGAGCAGTACTTC. This translates into CASSLYRDEQYF.

The sample holds many counts of this clonotype. This rearrangement joins TRBV5-1 to TRBJ2-1, with D maybe TRBD1 (6 bases). This CDR3 is built from 13 residues. V was pared by 4 bases and J by 8 bases, with 13 bases between. Germline CDR1 is SGHRS and CDR2 is YFSETQ. The chain's CDR3 is CASSPQGIDEQFF. The CDR3 nucleotides read TGCGCCAGCAGCCCCCAGGGGATCGATGAGCAGTTCTTC.

The table lists this clonotype with many counts. The J gene is TRBJ1-3, the V gene TRBV2; D call uncertain. Germline CDR1 reads SNHLY; CDR2 reads FYNNEI. V lost 9 bases to trimming and J lost 0 bases, with 12 bases between them. The CDR3 has 14 residues. The CDR3, as DNA: TGTGCCAGAGAGGGTGCAGCCTCTGGAAACACCATATATTTT. Translated: CAREGAASGNTIYF.

This clonotype came up many times. The chain couples TRBV7-2 to TRBJ1-1, with 10 bases fitting TRBD1. The CDR3 spans 15 residues. The V segment lost 1 base and the J segment 4 bases; nucleotides outside the gene matches: 3. Germline-derived CDR1 and CDR2 are SGHTA and FQGNSA. CDR3 in amino acids: CASSLGQGAGTEAFF. The CDR3 DNA is TGTGCCAGCAGCTTAGGACAGGGGGCAGGCACTGAAGCTTTCTTT.

V is TRBV28 and J is TRBJ1-5; a weak D match, TRBD1 (6 bases). The CDR3 sequence is 15 residues long. Germline V gene lookup returns CDR1 MDHEN and CDR2 SYDVKM. The V end was cut by 6 bases, the J end by 6 bases, with 18 bases between. This chain's CDR3 is CASSLRGGLFQPQHF. Here the CDR3 DNA reads TGTGCCAGCAGCCTTCGCGGGGGGCTCTTTCAGCCCCAGCATTTT.

The chain is built from TRBV7-9 and TRBJ1-5; D remains unclear. CDR1 and CDR2 (germline): SEHNR, FQNEAQ (reference sequence). Trimming cost V 4 bases and J 5 bases, with 15 bases left between them. The CDR3 has 15 amino acids. In DNA form, the CDR3 reads TGTGCCAGCAGCTCCAACGGCAGAAGTGATCAGCCCCAGCATTTT. Amino acid sequence: CASSSNGRSDQPQHF. The entire variable domain, with the rest obtained from reference TRBV7-9 and TRBJ1-5, is as follows: DTGVSQNPRHKITKRGQNVTFRCDPISEHNRLYWYRQTLGQGPEFLTYFQNEAQLEKSRLLSDRFSAERPKGSFSTLEIQRTEQGDSAMYLCASSSNGRSDQPQHFGDGTRLSIL.

There are many counts of this clonotype. The V and J genes are TRBV25-1 and TRBJ2-3; D may be TRBD1 (5 bases). V lost 5 bases and J lost 9, with 15 bases in between. The germline V gene encodes CDR1 MGHDK and CDR2 SYGVNS. CDR3 length equals 13 residues. The CDR3 reads CASSITGTSTQYF. The DNA of the CDR3 is TGTGCCAGCAGTATAACAGGAACCTCGACGCAGTATTTT.

This clonotype has a count of ten or more. The rearrangement uses TRBV3-1 and TRBJ2-1, with 13 bases identical to TRBD2. The CDR3 is 15 residues long. V was clipped by 4 bases and J by 10 bases; unmatched bases: 7. Germline assignment: CDR1 LGHDT and CDR2 YNNKEL (reference sequence). The CDR3 nucleotides read TGTGCCAGCAGCCGGACTAGCGGGGGCCCCCCCGAGCAGTTCTTC. Translation gives CASSRTSGGPPEQFF.

This clonotype was seen ten or more times. The chain is built from TRBV5-1 and TRBJ2-2; D might be TRBD1 (6 bases). V lost 0 bases and J lost 5, with 11 bases in between. This CDR3 contains 15 residues. Germline-derived CDR1 and CDR2 are SGHRS and YFSETQ. The CDR3 sequence is CASSLVQGETGELFF. CDR3 bases: TGCGCCAGCAGCTTGGTACAGGGAGAAACCGGGGAGCTGTTTTTT.

This clonotype showed up many times. The chain joins TRBV29-1 to TRBJ1-1; D is undetermined. The CDR3 is 13 residues long. Per germline, CDR1 SQVTM and CDR2 ANQGSEA. V gave up 6 bases and J gave up 1 base, with 12 bases separating them. The CDR3 coding sequence is TGCAGCGTGACGGAGGGCCGGAACACTGAAGCTTTCTTT. Translated: CSVTEGRNTEAFF.

At least ten counts were recorded for this clonotype. This chain links TRBV2 with TRBJ1-1, with D possibly being TRBD1 (6 bases). This CDR3 spans 16 amino acids. Germline loops: CDR1 SNHLY, CDR2 FYNNEI. Trimming left V 6 bases short and J 4 bases short, with 21 bases between. The CDR3 sequence is CASRPDLYRAVTEAFF. Here the CDR3 DNA reads TGTGCCAGCAGACCAGACCTTTACAGGGCCGTCACTGAAGCTTTCTTT.

This clonotype was seen more than once but under ten times. This chain links TRBV5-1 with TRBJ2-1; the match to TRBD2 covers 12 bases. CDR1 and CDR2 from the germline V gene are SGHRS and YFSETQ. The junction had 4 bases not matched to a gene; V was cut back by 3 bases and J by 6 bases. The CDR3 covers 15 residues. CDR3 in amino acids: CASSSGTSGFNEQFF. In nucleotides, the CDR3 is TGCGCCAGCAGCTCCGGGACTAGCGGGTTCAATGAGCAGTTCTTC.

This clonotype appeared a few times. The gene calls are TRBV7-9 and TRBJ1-6; maybe TRBD1 (5 bases). Germline V gene sequence: CDR1 SEHNR, CDR2 FQNEAQ (reference sequence). Trimming took 4 bases from V and 7 from J, leaving 14 bases between them. This CDR3 comprises 15 residues. CDR3: CASSSEGSGNSPLHF. The CDR3 nucleotides read TGTGCCAGCAGCTCCGAGGGGTCCGGGAATTCACCCCTCCACTTT.

This clonotype came up many times. The rearrangement joins TRBV10-3 to TRBJ2-5; unclear D gene. This CDR3 has 12 residues. Germline V gene sequence: CDR1 ENHRY, CDR2 SYGVKD. Trimming removed 6 bases at V and 2 bases at J, with 7 bases between. CDR3 sequence: CAISGTQETQYF. CDR3 sequence (DNA): TGTGCCATCAGCGGTACGCAAGAGACCCAGTACTTC.

This clonotype was counted at least ten times. The chain combines TRBV5-1 with TRBJ2-1; TRBD2 aligns across 9 bases. This CDR3 comprises 12 residues. Germline V lookup: CDR1 SGHRS, CDR2 YFSETQ. V lost 4 bases, J lost 14 bases, and 7 bases stayed unmatched. CDR3 bases: TGCGCCAGCAGCCCGGCTAGCGGGGAGGAGTTCTTC. Residues: CASSPASGEEFF.